Listed below are T cell receptor beta chains from one sample, sequenced in a study of T cells after yellow fever vaccination. One entry per CDR3 protein results from TCRdb running MiXCR on the 5' RACE reads. The table lists approximately 550,000 distinct CDR3 sequences, over 15% of them singletons. Sequenced material: PBMCs, taken 15 days after the yellow fever booster vaccination. These TCRs come from a man aged 30 to 45 who received the YFV17D yellow fever vaccine. CDR3s include the opening cysteine and the closing phenylalanine or tryptophan. A D gene is named only where the DNA matches it firmly. The size entry is marked missing in some rows and otherwise reads once, few, many or a size class.

D gene,V gene,clone size,J gene,CDR3 protein,CDR3 DNA
NA,TRBV3-1,NA,TRBJ2-7,CASSQDVVHEQYF,TGTGCCAGCAGCCAAGATGTAGTCCACGAGCAGTACTTC
TRBD2,TRBV20-1,NA,TRBJ2-5,CSASPAGLSGETQYF,TGCAGTGCTAGCCCAGCGGGACTATCCGGAGAGACCCAGTACTTC
NA,TRBV4-2,NA,TRBJ2-5,CASSRDRDNQETQYF,TGTGCCAGCAGTCGAGATCGGGACAACCAAGAGACCCAGTACTTC
NA,TRBV20-1,many,TRBJ2-6,CSALRAGANVLTF,TGCAGTGCTCTCAGGGCTGGGGCCAACGTCCTGACTTTC
TRBD2,TRBV3-1,few,TRBJ2-1,CASSQDELAKQFF,TGTGCCAGCAGCCAAGATGAACTAGCGAAGCAGTTCTTC
TRBD2,TRBV9,few,TRBJ2-2,CASSAPGGWDTGELFF,TGTGCCAGCAGCGCCCCGGGGGGTTGGGACACCGGGGAGCTGTTTTTT
NA,TRBV20-1,NA,TRBJ2-7,CSARAVSSYEQYF,TGCAGTGCTAGAGCAGTCAGCTCCTACGAGCAGTACTTC
NA,TRBV4-3,NA,TRBJ1-5,CASSQDSGGQPQHF,TGCGCCAGCAGCCAAGACTCTGGGGGGCAGCCCCAGCATTTT
NA,TRBV7-9,NA,TRBJ2-5,CASSLEQWYQETQYF,TGTGCCAGCAGCTTAGAACAGTGGTACCAAGAGACCCAGTACTTC
NA,TRBV7-2,NA,TRBJ2-3,CASSFVDTQYF,TGTGCCAGCAGCTTTGTAGATACGCAGTATTTT
TRBD2,TRBV20-1,NA,TRBJ2-1,CSAWTSGRIYNEQFF,TGCAGTGCTTGGACTAGCGGGAGAATCTACAATGAGCAGTTCTTC
NA,TRBV7-9,NA,TRBJ2-1,CASSLRTPTYNEQFF,TGTGCCAGCAGCTTAAGGACTCCGACCTACAATGAGCAGTTCTTC
NA,TRBV11-2,NA,TRBJ1-6,CASSLAHPLAASPLHF,TGTGCCAGCAGCTTAGCTCACCCATTGGCAGCTTCACCCCTCCACTTT
TRBD2,TRBV5-1,NA,TRBJ2-5,CASSFGGRANSETQYF,TGCGCCAGCAGCTTTGGCGGGAGGGCCAATTCAGAGACCCAGTACTTC
NA,TRBV5-1,NA,TRBJ2-7,CASSQPRDTTYEQYF,TGCGCCAGCAGCCAGCCCCGGGACACTACCTACGAGCAGTACTTC
NA,TRBV18,few,TRBJ2-2,CASSPKQSNGELFF,TGTGCCAGCTCACCCAAGCAGTCGAACGGGGAGCTGTTTTTT
TRBD2,TRBV10-3,few,TRBJ2-3,CAISARRGLAGPSTDTQYF,TGTGCCATCAGTGCCCGGCGGGGACTAGCGGGCCCGTCAACAGATACGCAGTATTTT
NA,TRBV11-2,many,TRBJ2-7,CASSFERSEQYF,TGTGCCAGCAGCTTCGAAAGGTCCGAGCAGTACTTC
NA,TRBV6-5,few,TRBJ2-5,CASSYSPNKEETQYF,TGTGCCAGCAGTTACTCCCCCAATAAGGAAGAGACCCAGTACTTC
NA,TRBV6-2/TRBV6-3,NA,TRBJ2-5,CASRPPQETQYF,TGTGCCAGCAGACCACCCCAAGAGACCCAGTACTTC
TRBD2,TRBV4-3,NA,TRBJ2-3,CASSPGTSGRETDTQYF,TGCGCCAGCAGCCCCGGGACTAGCGGGAGAGAGACAGATACGCAGTATTTT
NA,TRBV20-1,few,TRBJ2-7,CSARSELYEQYF,TGCAGTGCCAGGTCGGAGTTATACGAGCAGTACTTC
TRBD2,TRBV6-4,NA,TRBJ2-3,CASSPGLAGAVTQYF,TGTGCCAGCAGTCCGGGACTAGCGGGAGCGGTAACGCAGTATTTT
TRBD2,TRBV20-1,NA,TRBJ2-2,CSARDYRLGGSGELFF,TGCAGTGCTAGAGATTATCGCCTAGGCGGGAGCGGGGAGCTGTTTTTT
TRBD2,TRBV7-2,NA,TRBJ2-2,CASSIIAGVTDTGELFF,TGTGCCAGCAGCATAATAGCGGGAGTAACGGACACCGGGGAGCTGTTTTTT
TRBD2,TRBV5-1,NA,TRBJ2-2,CASSLIGTSGSTGELFF,TGCGCCAGCAGCTTGATTGGGACTAGCGGGAGTACCGGGGAGCTGTTTTTT
TRBD1,TRBV19,NA,TRBJ2-4,CASSDRGSNIQYF,TGTGCCAGTAGTGACAGGGGTTCGAACATTCAGTACTTC
NA,TRBV15,NA,TRBJ1-2,CATSRAPGESYGYTF,TGTGCCACCAGCAGAGCTCCGGGGGAATCCTATGGCTACACCTTC
TRBD1,TRBV5-4,many,TRBJ2-7,CASSMTGQGFYEQYF,TGTGCCAGCAGCATGACAGGGCAGGGATTCTACGAGCAGTACTTC
NA,TRBV7-2,few,TRBJ1-6,CASSSGTYNSPLHF,TGTGCCAGCAGCTCCGGGACCTATAATTCACCCCTCCACTTT
TRBD2,TRBV6-1,few,TRBJ2-1,CASSLWTRTNGDEQFF,TGTGCCAGCAGTCTTTGGACTAGGACTAATGGGGATGAGCAGTTCTTC
TRBD1,TRBV23-1,NA,TRBJ2-1,CASRDTGTGGRVNEQFF,TGCGCCAGCAGGGATACCGGGACAGGGGGAAGAGTCAATGAGCAGTTCTTC
NA,TRBV3-1,NA,TRBJ1-1,CASSLTPGRVNTEAFF,TGTGCCAGCAGCCTAACGCCGGGACGGGTGAACACTGAAGCTTTCTTT
NA,TRBV10-3,NA,TRBJ1-2,CAISESKDRFYTF,TGTGCCATCAGTGAGTCGAAAGATAGGTTCTACACCTTC
NA,TRBV12-3/TRBV12-4,NA,TRBJ2-4,CASSFYLGASKNIQYF,TGTGCCAGCAGTTTCTATCTGGGGGCTTCCAAAAACATTCAGTACTTC
NA,TRBV6-2/TRBV6-3,many,TRBJ2-2,CASGNTGELFF,TGTGCCAGCGGCAACACCGGGGAGCTGTTTTTT
NA,TRBV20-1,NA,TRBJ1-1,CSARDSGAVMNTEAFF,TGCAGTGCTAGAGATTCGGGGGCAGTCATGAACACTGAAGCTTTCTTT
TRBD2,TRBV5-1,few,TRBJ2-7,CASSWEGSYEQYF,TGCGCCAGCAGCTGGGAGGGTTCCTACGAGCAGTACTTC
NA,TRBV5-1,NA,TRBJ2-3,CASSLDRVTQYF,TGCGCCAGCAGCTTGGACAGGGTGACGCAGTATTTT
NA,TRBV27,once,TRBJ2-6,CASSLEGRANVLTF,TGTGCCAGCAGTTTGGAGGGGCGGGCCAACGTCCTGACTTTC
NA,TRBV20-1,few,TRBJ2-7,CSARDLGNVFDPVEQYF,TGCAGTGCTAGAGATCTTGGGAATGTGTTTGATCCCGTCGAGCAGTACTTC
NA,TRBV5-1,NA,TRBJ2-1,CASSLARGASYNEQFF,TGCGCCAGCAGCTTGGCTCGGGGGGCTAGTTACAATGAGCAGTTCTTC
NA,TRBV6-2/TRBV6-3,NA,TRBJ2-7,CASSYSGGESYEQYF,TGTGCCAGCAGTTACTCCGGGGGAGAGTCCTACGAGCAGTACTTC
NA,TRBV6-2/TRBV6-3,NA,TRBJ2-7,CASSLAGTVYSRGAAEQYF,TGTGCCAGCAGTCTCGCCGGGACAGTCTACTCCAGGGGGGCGGCCGAGCAGTACTTC
NA,TRBV7-9,few,TRBJ1-5,CASSDGSVRNQPQHF,TGTGCCAGCAGCGACGGTTCCGTAAGGAATCAGCCCCAGCATTTT
NA,TRBV19,NA,TRBJ1-1,CASRLGAGTEAFF,TGTGCCAGTAGATTGGGGGCGGGGACTGAAGCTTTCTTT
NA,TRBV28,few,TRBJ2-7,CASSLSSMGRNYEQYF,TGTGCCAGCAGTTTAAGCTCAATGGGACGGAACTACGAGCAGTACTTC
NA,TRBV4-1,once,TRBJ2-4,CASSQDWERSRLGAKNIQYF,TGCGCCAGCAGCCAAGATTGGGAGCGGAGCCGCCTCGGCGCCAAAAACATTCAGTACTTC
NA,TRBV14,few,TRBJ2-1,CASRPIGNNEQFF,TGTGCCAGCAGACCTATCGGAAACAATGAGCAGTTCTTC
TRBD2,TRBV10-3,many,TRBJ2-1,CAISGTSGSYNEQFF,TGTGCCATCAGTGGGACTAGCGGGAGTTACAATGAGCAGTTCTTC